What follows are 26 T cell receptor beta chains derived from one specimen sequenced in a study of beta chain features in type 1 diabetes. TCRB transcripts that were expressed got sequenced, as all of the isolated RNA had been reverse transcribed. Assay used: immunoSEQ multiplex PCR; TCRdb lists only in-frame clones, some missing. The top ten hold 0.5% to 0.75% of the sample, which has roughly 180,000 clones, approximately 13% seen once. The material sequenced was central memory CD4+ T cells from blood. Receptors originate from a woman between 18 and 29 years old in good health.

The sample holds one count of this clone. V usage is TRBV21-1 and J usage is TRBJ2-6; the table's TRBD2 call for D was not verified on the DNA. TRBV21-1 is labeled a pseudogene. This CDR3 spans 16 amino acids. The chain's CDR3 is CAPRRGNLSGANVLTF. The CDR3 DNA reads TGTGCCCCTAGGAGGGGAAACCTCTCTGGGGCCAACGTCCTGACTTTC.

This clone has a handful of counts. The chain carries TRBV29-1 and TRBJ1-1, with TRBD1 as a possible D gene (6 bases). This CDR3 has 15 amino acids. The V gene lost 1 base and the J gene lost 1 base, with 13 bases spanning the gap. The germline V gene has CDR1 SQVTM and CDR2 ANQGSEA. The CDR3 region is CSVEGPGGANTEAFF. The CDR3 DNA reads TGCAGCGTTGAAGGTCCTGGGGGGGCGAACACTGAAGCTTTCTTT.

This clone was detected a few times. The CDR3 spells CSVVTSGTTGELFF. For the CDR3, the DNA is TGCAGCGTTGTTACTAGCGGGACCACCGGGGAGCTGTTTTTT. This chain connects TRBV29-1 to TRBJ2-2; 10 bases line up with TRBD2. This CDR3 region has 14 residues. Germline V gene lookup returns CDR1 SQVTM and CDR2 ANQGSEA. With 4 bases clipped from V and 4 bases from J, the junction kept 3 bases outside the gene matches.

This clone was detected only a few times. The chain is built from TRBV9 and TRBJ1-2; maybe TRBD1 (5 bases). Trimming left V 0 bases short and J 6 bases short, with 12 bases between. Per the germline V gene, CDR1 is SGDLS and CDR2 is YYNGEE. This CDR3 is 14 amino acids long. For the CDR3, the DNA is TGTGCCAGCAGCGTAGTAGGAGGGACCCATGGCTACACCTTC. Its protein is CASSVVGGTHGYTF. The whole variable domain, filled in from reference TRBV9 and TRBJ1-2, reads DSGVTQTPKHLITATGQRVTLRCSPRSGDLSVYWYQQSLDQGLQFLIQYYNGEERAKGNILERFSAQQFPDLHSELNLSSLELGDSALYFCASSVVGGTHGYTFGSGTRLTVV.

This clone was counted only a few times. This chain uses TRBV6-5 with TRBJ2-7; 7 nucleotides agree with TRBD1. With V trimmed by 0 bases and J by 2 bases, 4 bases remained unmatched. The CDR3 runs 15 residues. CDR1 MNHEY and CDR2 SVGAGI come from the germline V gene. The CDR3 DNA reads TGTGCCAGCAGTTACTCGGACAGGAGTCCCTACGAGCAGTACTTC. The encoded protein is CASSYSDRSPYEQYF.

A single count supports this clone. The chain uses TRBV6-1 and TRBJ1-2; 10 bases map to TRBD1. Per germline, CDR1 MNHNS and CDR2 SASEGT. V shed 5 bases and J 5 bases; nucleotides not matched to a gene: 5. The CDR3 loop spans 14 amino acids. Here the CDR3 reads CASSRQGARYGYTF. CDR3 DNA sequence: TGTGCCAGCAGTCGACAGGGGGCTAGGTATGGCTACACCTTC.

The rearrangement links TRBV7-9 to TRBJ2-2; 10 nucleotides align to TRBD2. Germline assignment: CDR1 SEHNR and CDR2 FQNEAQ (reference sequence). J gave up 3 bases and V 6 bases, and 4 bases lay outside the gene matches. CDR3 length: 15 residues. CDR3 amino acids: CASRSSGGYTGELFF. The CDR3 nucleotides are TGTGCCAGCAGGTCTAGCGGGGGATACACCGGGGAGCTGTTTTTT. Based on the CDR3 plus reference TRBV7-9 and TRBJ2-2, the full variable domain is DTGVSQNPRHKITKRGQNVTFRCDPISEHNRLYWYRQTLGQGPEFLTYFQNEAQLEKSRLLSDRFSAERPKGSFSTLEIQRTEQGDSAMYLCASRSSGGYTGELFFGEGSRLTVL.

The CDR3 nucleotides are TGTGCCAGCAGCCCCCGGATGACAGTTGAGCAGTTCTTC. Protein sequence: CASSPRMTVEQFF. The genes are TRBV6-1 and TRBJ2-1; D perhaps matches TRBD1 (5 bases). Germline lookup yields CDR1 MNHNS and CDR2 SASEGT. This CDR3 is built from 13 residues. Deletions cut 6 bases from V and 9 bases from J, with 15 bases between.

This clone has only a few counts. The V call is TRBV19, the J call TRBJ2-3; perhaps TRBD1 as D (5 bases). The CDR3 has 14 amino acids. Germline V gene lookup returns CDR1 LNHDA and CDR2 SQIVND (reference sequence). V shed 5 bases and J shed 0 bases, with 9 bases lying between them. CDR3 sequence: CASSPKGSTDTQYF. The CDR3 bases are TGTGCCAGTAGTCCCAAGGGGAGCACAGATACGCAGTATTTT.

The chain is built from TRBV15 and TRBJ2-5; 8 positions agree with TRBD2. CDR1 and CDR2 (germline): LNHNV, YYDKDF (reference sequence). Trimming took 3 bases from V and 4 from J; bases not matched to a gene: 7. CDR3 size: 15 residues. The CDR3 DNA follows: TGTGCCACCAGCAGTCCCGGGAGGGGGGGAGAGACCCAGTACTTC. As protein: CATSSPGRGGETQYF.

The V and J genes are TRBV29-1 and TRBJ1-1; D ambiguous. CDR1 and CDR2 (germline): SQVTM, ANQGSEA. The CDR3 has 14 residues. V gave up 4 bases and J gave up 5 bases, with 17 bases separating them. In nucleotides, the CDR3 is TGCAGCGTTGGATCCGGTTTCCCCGAAACTGAAGCTTTCTTT. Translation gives CSVGSGFPETEAFF.

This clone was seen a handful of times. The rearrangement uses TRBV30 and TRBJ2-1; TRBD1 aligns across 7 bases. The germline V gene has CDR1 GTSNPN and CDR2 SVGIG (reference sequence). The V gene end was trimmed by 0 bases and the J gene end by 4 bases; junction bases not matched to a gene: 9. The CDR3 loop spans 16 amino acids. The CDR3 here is CAWSVKGARGYNEQFF. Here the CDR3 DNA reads TGTGCCTGGAGTGTCAAGGGGGCGAGGGGGTACAATGAGCAGTTCTTC.

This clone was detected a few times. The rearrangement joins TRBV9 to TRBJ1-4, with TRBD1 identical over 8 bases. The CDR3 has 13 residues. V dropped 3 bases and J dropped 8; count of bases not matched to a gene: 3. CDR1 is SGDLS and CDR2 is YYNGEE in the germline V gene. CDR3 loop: CASSATGVEKLFF. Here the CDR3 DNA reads TGTGCCAGCAGCGCGACAGGGGTCGAAAAACTGTTTTTT.

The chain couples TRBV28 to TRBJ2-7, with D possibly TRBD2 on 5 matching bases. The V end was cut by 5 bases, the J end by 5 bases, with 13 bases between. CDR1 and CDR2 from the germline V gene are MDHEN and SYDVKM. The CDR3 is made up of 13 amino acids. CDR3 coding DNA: TGTGCCAGCAGTAACGGGATCCCCAACGAGCAGTACTTC. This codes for CASSNGIPNEQYF.

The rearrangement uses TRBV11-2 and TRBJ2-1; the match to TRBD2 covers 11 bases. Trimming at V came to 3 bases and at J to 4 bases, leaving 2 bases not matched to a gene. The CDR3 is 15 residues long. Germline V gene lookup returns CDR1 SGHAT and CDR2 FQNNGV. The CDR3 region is CASSFGTSGYNEQFF. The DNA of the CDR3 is TGTGCCAGCAGCTTTGGGACTAGCGGATACAATGAGCAGTTCTTC.

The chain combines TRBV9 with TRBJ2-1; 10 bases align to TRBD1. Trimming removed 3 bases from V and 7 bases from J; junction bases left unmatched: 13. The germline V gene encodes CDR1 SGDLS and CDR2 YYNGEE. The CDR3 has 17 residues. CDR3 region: CASSANQPGQGWNEQFF. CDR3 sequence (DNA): TGTGCCAGCAGCGCGAACCAACCGGGACAGGGGTGGAATGAGCAGTTCTTC.

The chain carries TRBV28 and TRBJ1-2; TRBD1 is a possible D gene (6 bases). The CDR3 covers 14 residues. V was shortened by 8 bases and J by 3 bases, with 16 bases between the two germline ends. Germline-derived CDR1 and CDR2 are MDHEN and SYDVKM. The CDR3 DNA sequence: TGTGCCAGCGTAAGTGGACAGAGCTACTATGGCTACACCTTC. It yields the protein CASVSGQSYYGYTF.

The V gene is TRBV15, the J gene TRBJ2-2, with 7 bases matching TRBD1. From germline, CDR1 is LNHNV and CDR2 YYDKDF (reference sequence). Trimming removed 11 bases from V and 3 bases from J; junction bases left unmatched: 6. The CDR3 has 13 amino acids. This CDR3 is CASRDSYTGELFF. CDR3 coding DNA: TGTGCCTCCCGGGACAGTTACACCGGGGAGCTGTTTTTT.

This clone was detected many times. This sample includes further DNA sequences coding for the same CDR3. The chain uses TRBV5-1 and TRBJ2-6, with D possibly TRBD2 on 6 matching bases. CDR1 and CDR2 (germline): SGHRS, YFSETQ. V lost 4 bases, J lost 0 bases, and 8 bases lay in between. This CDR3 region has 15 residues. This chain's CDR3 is CASSLGSSGANVLTF. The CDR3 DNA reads TGCGCCAGCAGCCTCGGGAGCTCTGGGGCCAACGTCCTGACTTTC.

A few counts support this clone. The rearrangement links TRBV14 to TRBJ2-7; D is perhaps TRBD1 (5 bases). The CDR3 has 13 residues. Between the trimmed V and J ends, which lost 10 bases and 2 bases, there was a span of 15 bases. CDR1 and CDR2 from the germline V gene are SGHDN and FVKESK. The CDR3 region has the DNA TGTGCCAATCAGGGTGAGCCCCCCTACGAGCAGTACTTC. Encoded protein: CANQGEPPYEQYF.

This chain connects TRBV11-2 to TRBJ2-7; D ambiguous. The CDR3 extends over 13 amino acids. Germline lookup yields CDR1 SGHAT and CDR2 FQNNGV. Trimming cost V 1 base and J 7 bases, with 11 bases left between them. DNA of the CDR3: TGTGCCAGCAGCTTAGGTTGGCGGCAGGAGCAGTACTTC. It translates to CASSLGWRQEQYF.

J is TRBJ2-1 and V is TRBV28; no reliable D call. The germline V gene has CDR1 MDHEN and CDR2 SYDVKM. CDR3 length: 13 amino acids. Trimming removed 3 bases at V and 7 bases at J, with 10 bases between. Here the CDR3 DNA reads TGTGCCAGCAGTTTCGCGTTGAGAAATGAGCAGTTCTTC. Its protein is CASSFALRNEQFF.

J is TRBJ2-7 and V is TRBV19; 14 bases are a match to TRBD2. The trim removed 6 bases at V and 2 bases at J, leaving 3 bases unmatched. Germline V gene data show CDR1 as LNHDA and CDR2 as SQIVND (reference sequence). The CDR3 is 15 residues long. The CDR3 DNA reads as TGTGCCAGTAGGGGACTAGCGGGAGCTACCTACGAGCAGTACTTC. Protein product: CASRGLAGATYEQYF. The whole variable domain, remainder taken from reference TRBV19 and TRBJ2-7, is DGGITQSPKYLFRKEGQNVTLSCEQNLNHDAMYWYRQDPGQGLRLIYYSQIVNDFQKGDIAEGYSVSREKKESFPLTVTSAQKNPTAFYLCASRGLAGATYEQYFGPGTRLTVT.

DNA for the CDR3: TGCGCCAGCAGCTCCCCGCCCCCATCAGGCGAGCAGTACTTC. It yields the protein CASSSPPPSGEQYF. V is TRBV5-1 and J is TRBJ2-7; D gene unclear. The V gene lost 3 bases and the J gene lost 6 bases, with 16 bases spanning the gap. From germline, CDR1 is SGHRS and CDR2 YFSETQ. The CDR3 totals 14 residues.

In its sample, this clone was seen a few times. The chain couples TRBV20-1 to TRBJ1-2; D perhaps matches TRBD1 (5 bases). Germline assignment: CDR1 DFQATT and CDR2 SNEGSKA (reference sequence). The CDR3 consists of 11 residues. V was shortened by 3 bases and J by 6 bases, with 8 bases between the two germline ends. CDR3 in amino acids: CSASGGDGYTF. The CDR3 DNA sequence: TGCAGTGCTAGCGGGGGGGATGGCTACACCTTC.

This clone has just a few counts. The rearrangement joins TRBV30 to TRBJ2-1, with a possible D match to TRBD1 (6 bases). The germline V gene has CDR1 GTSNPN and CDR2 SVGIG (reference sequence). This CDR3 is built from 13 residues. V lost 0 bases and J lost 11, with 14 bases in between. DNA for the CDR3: TGTGCCTGGAGTGTCGGAGACAGGCCCAAGCAGTTCTTC. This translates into CAWSVGDRPKQFF.